The sequence of this T cell receptor (beta chain) was determined in a study of shared clonotypes between healthy human individuals. Study-level points and caveats: Lower generation probabilities were found for non-shared clonotypes than for those shared by all four donors. The rarefaction results pointed to incomplete sorted-subset sequencing despite large depth.

Splitting the CD4+ cells yielded a CD45RA+ naive subset and a CD45RA-negative memory subset. Deletions cut 3 bases from V and 0 bases from J, with 13 bases between. The germline V gene has CDR1 MNHNS and CDR2 SASEGT. The CDR3 loop spans 16 amino acids. An even split of each subset's genomic DNA across several immunoSEQ plates was performed. Libraries were prepared by immunoSEQ multiplex PCR; TCRdb keeps only in-frame clonotypes and omits some of them. The sample lists about 2.5 million clones; around 92% were seen once. In its sample, this clone was seen a few times. What it recognizes is unknown. This receptor was taken from a man aged 18 to 29 in good health. Some clones in this sample may be carry-over from other donors' samples. The chain joins TRBV6-1 to TRBJ2-3; tentative D call: TRBD1 (5 bases). What was sequenced was naive CD4+ T cells from PBMCs. Described subset: CD45RA+ positively selected. This CDR3 is CASSDTGASSTDTQYF. In nucleotides, the CDR3 is TGTGCCAGCAGTGATACAGGCGCTTCTAGCACAGATACGCAGTATTTT.